This T cell receptor (beta chain) is from a study of blood T cells in healthy people across ages. The use of a sample-barcoded 5' primer and a J-beta primer mix characterized a second PCR of roughly 7 to 12 cycles. MiXCR, run by TCRdb on the 5' RACE reads, gives a single entry per CDR3 protein. There are about 640,000 distinct CDR3 sequences in the sample; 58% occur only once, and over 35% lies in the top ten. The CDR3 runs to 13 residues. V was pared by 4 bases and J by 5 bases, with 9 bases between. CDR1 is SGHVS, CDR2 FQNEAQ, per germline. Total RNA amounts of at least 5.5 micrograms were extracted per sample.

The chain links TRBV7-8 to TRBJ2-1; possibly TRBD1 for D (6 bases). The sequence derives from a man in his fifties or sixties in good health. Sequenced input: blood. The CDR3 spells CASSSRTDNEQFF. The CDR3 DNA reads as TGTGCCAGCAGCTCACGGACAGACAATGAGCAGTTCTTC.